This TCR beta chain originates from a study of shared clonotypes between healthy human individuals. Study summary: The cohort comprised two women and a few men. Their ages spanned 18 to 49 years.

At a deep level, the assay was run. The authors' processing: ImmunoSEQ supplied junction-only sequences lacking quality scores, so filtering was different. This table comes from immunoSEQ multiplex PCR, and its TCRdb copy is limited to in-frame clones, with some not included. Clone size and the V and J calls come from that table; the DNA yielded D and trimming. The table has fewer than 1.4 million clones, roughly 74% seen once; the top ten hold under 0.8%. The V end lost 2 bases, the J end lost 3 bases, and 11 bases lay between the germline ends. This CDR3 has 14 amino acids. Germline loops: CDR1 MNHEY, CDR2 SVGAGI. Researchers partitioned CD4+ cells into CD45RA+ naive and CD45RA-negative memory subsets.

This receptor was taken from a young man in good health. Some clones in this sample may be carry-over from other donors' samples. The sample comprised memory CD4+ T cells from PBMCs. The subset is: CD45RA-negative fraction. The rearrangement uses TRBV6-5 and TRBJ2-7; D tentatively reads TRBD1 or TRBD2 (5 bases each). CDR3 coding DNA: TGTGCCAGCAGTTACCGTGGGGGAAACTACGAGCAGTACTTC. Translated, it gives CASSYRGGNYEQYF.